This T cell receptor (beta chain) was identified during a study of spatial heterogeneity in lung cancer. Turning to the study itself: In the raw reads, each unique TCR and UMI combination was present more than ten times on average.

Each CDR3 protein is one row after TCRdb ran MiXCR on the 5' RACE reads. Among 50,000 to 65,000 distinct CDR3 sequences, roughly 7% were seen once, and the ten largest hold approximately 2.9%. This clonotype was counted ten times or more. Time point described: sample taken at primary tumor resection. Unsorted tumor, nontumor lung tissue or cryopreserved PBMC supplied the whole RNA. The CDR3 contains 16 residues. CDR1 and CDR2 from the germline V gene are DFQATT and SNEGSKA (reference sequence). Trimming at V came to 0 bases and at J to 1 base, leaving 8 bases not matched to a gene. This TCR came from a female donor with early-stage non-small cell lung cancer. The sample here was PBMCs, taken at surgery. This sequence joins TRBV20-1 and TRBJ2-5; 7 bases align to TRBD1. CDR3 protein: CSARDPGKGAQETQYF. CDR3 bases: TGCAGTGCTAGAGACCCGGGGAAGGGGGCCCAAGAGACCCAGTACTTC.